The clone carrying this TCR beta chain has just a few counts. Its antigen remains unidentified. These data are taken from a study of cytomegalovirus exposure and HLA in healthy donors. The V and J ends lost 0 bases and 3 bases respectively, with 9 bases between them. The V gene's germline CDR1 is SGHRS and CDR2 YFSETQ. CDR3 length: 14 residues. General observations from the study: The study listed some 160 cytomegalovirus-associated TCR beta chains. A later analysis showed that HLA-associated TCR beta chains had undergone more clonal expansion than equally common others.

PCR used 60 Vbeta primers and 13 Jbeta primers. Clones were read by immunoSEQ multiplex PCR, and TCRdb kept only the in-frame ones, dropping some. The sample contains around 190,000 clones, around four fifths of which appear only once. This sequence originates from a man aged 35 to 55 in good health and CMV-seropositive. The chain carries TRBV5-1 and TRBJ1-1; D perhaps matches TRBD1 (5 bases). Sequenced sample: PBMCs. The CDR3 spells CASSLARVDTEAFF. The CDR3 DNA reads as TGCGCCAGCAGCTTGGCCAGGGTGGACACTGAAGCTTTCTTT. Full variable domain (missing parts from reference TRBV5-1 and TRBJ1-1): KAGVTQTPRYLIKTRGQQVTLSCSPISGHRSVSWYQQTPGQGLQFLFEYFSETQRNKGNFPGRFSGRQFSNSRSEMNVSTLELGDSALYLCASSLARVDTEAFFGQGTRLTVV.